This section outlines one T cell receptor (beta chain) sequence together with its context. This record comes from a study of blood T cell repertoires in COVID-19. On the study more broadly: Italy, Spain and the United States were the sources of the convalescent and acute COVID-19 samples. The analysed material was cDNA or gDNA that came from T cells, B-cell-depleted T cells, or PBMCs.

In the authors' methods: Cell counts per sample came from amplifying reference gene primers. Generated by immunoSEQ multiplex PCR, the TCRdb table keeps only in-frame clones and is missing some. V, J and clone size derive from that table, while D and trimming were established from the DNA sequence. Among a few hundred thousand clones listed, roughly 90% were seen once. This CDR3 is 17 amino acids long. Trimming cost V 0 bases and J 5 bases; bases outside gene matches: 11. Per the germline V gene, CDR1 is LGHNT and CDR2 is FRNRAP. Seattle researchers signed up patients amid active infection and tracked them longitudinally.

The chain uses TRBV12-5 and TRBJ1-2, with 8 positions matching TRBD1. The receptor comes from a woman in her sixties with COVID-19, enrolled during active disease. The sequencing input was peripheral blood. The CDR3 is CASGLVQGVRNPYGYTF. Here the CDR3 DNA reads TGTGCTAGTGGTTTGGTACAGGGGGTTCGGAACCCTTATGGCTACACCTTC.